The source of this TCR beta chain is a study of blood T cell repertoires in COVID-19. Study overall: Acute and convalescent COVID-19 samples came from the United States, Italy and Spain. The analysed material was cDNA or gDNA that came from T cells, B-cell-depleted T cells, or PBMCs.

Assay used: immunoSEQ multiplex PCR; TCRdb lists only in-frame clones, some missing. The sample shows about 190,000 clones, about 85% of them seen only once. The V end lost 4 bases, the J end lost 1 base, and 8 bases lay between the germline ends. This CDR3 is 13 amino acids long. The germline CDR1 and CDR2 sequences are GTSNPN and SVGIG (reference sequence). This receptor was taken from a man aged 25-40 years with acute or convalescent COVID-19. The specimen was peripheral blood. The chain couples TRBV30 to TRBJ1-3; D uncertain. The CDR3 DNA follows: TGTGCCTGGATATCGGGGTCTGGAAACACCATATATTTT. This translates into CAWISGSGNTIYF.